This TCR beta chain was captured in a study of shared clonotypes between healthy human individuals. Source study methods: Junction-only immunoSEQ data arrived without quality scores, meaning filtering differed. TCRdb's copy holds only in-frame clones and misses some; the assay was immunoSEQ multiplex PCR. V and J calls and clone size are those listed in that table; D and trimming were worked out from the DNA. The sample yields about a million clones, 60% to 85% seen once. This clone was seen more than once but under ten times. Antigen specificity is unknown. V lost 2 bases and J lost 7, with 11 bases in between. The CDR3 totals 14 residues. Germline V lookup: CDR1 SGHVS, CDR2 FQNEAQ. Broader study findings: Unshared clonotypes carried lower generation probabilities than those common to all four donors.

The material sequenced was memory CD4+ T cells sorted from blood. Subset meaning: CD45RA-negative fraction. This TCR derives from a man aged 18 to 29 in good health. The V call is TRBV7-8, the J call TRBJ2-2, with D unresolved. CDR3 in DNA: TGTGCCAGCAGCTTATCTCCCCTCCGCGGGGAGCTGTTTTTT. Amino acids: CASSLSPLRGELFF.